This is a list of T cell receptor beta chains from one sample in a study of T cell changes during pregnancy in multiple sclerosis. Produced via immunoSEQ multiplex PCR; TCRdb's table is partial and in-frame only. The data hold about 20,000 clones, with about 89% observed a single time. The source material was CD4+ T cells from peripheral blood mononuclear cells, sampled after pregnancy. All receptors come from a female donor in good health, enrolled as a control in a pregnancy study. Both conserved end residues are part of each CDR3. The order of the fields is D gene, clone size, J gene, V gene, CDR3 DNA, CDR3 protein. A D gene is named only where the DNA matches it firmly. The listing skips clone size in some rows; elsewhere it reads once, few, many or a size class.

>NA|NA|TRBJ2-2|TRBV19
TGTGCCAGTAGTATAGATCGGAGAGGACATACCACCGGGGAGCTGTTTTTT
CASSIDRRGHTTGELFF
>NA|NA|TRBJ2-7|TRBV29-1
TGCAGCGTTGCTGTGTCCTACGAGCAGTACTTC
CSVAVSYEQYF
>NA|NA|TRBJ2-5|TRBV6-5
TGTGCCAGCAGCGGTAGCCGGGAGACCCAGTACTTC
CASSGSRETQYF
>TRBD1|once|TRBJ1-5|TRBV28
TGTGCCAGTCGGGACAGCCGAAATCAGCCCCAGCATTTT
CASRDSRNQPQHF
>TRBD1|NA|TRBJ1-3|TRBV11-2
TGTGCCAGCAGGGCACAGGGGACCGACACCATATATTTT
CASRAQGTDTIYF
>NA|NA|TRBJ1-4|TRBV4-1
TGCGCCAGCAGCCACCCCCCCCAGGGGACTAATGAAAAACTGTTTTTT
CASSHPPQGTNEKLFF
>NA|NA|TRBJ2-5|TRBV27
TGTGCCAGCAGTTTAGGGGCCTACCGGTACTTC
CASSLGAYRYF
>NA|NA|TRBJ2-1|TRBV9
TGTGCCAGCAGCGTAGCAGGGTTTGAGCAGTTCTTC
CASSVAGFEQFF
>NA|NA|TRBJ2-5|TRBV29-1
TGCAGCGTTGACATAGGGGGGGTTCAACAAGAGACCCAGTACTTC
CSVDIGGVQQETQYF
>NA|NA|TRBJ2-7|TRBV28
TGTGCCAGCAGTTTATCAGCAGCTGGCCGGGAAGAGCAGTACTTC
CASSLSAAGREEQYF
>TRBD1|NA|TRBJ2-3|TRBV7-2
TGTGCCAGCAGCCGCGGCGACAGGGGTATGCAGTATTTT
CASSRGDRGMQYF
>NA|NA|TRBJ2-2|TRBV11-3
TGTGCCAGCAGCTTAGGTCATAAGCGAGGGACGAACACCGGGGAGCTGTTTTTT
CASSLGHKRGTNTGELFF
>NA|NA|TRBJ2-2|TRBV2
TGTGCCAGCAGTTACACAGACACCGGGGAGCTGTTTTTT
CASSYTDTGELFF
>TRBD2|NA|TRBJ2-1|TRBV7-2
TGTGCCAGCGCACTAACTAGCGGATCGTACAATGAGCAGTTCTTC
CASALTSGSYNEQFF
>TRBD1|NA|TRBJ2-7|TRBV4-2
TGTGCCAGCAGCCAAGATGGGACAGCGAGCTCCTACGAGCAGTACTTC
CASSQDGTASSYEQYF
>TRBD1|NA|TRBJ2-5|TRBV5-1
TGCGCCAGCAGGCCGGGACAGGGAACGGGGGAGACCCAGTACTTC
CASRPGQGTGETQYF
>TRBD1|NA|TRBJ1-4|TRBV14
TGTGCCAGCAGCCAATCTGGACAGGGGCTTGGGAAAGAAAAACTGTTTTTT
CASSQSGQGLGKEKLFF
>TRBD2|NA|TRBJ2-5|TRBV5-1
TGCGCCAGCAGCTTCGGGACTAGACAAGAGACCCAGTACTTC
CASSFGTRQETQYF
>NA|once|TRBJ2-5|TRBV27
TGTGCCAGCAGTTTAGGTTCGGCGGGACGAGAGACCCAGTACTTC
CASSLGSAGRETQYF
>NA|NA|TRBJ1-4|TRBV7-9
TGTGCCAGCAGCGGGGGGACACCCGGGGGGGATGAAAAACTGTTTTTT
CASSGGTPGGDEKLFF
>NA|NA|TRBJ2-5|TRBV14
TGTGCCAGCAGACGGACAGCAGAAGAGACCCAGTACTTC
CASRRTAEETQYF
>TRBD1|NA|TRBJ2-2|TRBV5-1
TGCGCCAGCAGCTTGGATTTGGGACAGGGGGCCGGGGAGCTGTTTTTT
CASSLDLGQGAGELFF
>NA|NA|TRBJ2-5|TRBV18
TGTGCCAGCTCACCAGTCCAGTGGGAGACCCAGTACTTC
CASSPVQWETQYF
>NA|once|TRBJ1-1|TRBV5-8
TGTGCCAGCAGCTGGAACGGGTGGACTGAAGCTTTCTTT
CASSWNGWTEAFF
>NA|NA|TRBJ2-2|TRBV7-9
TGTGCCAGCAGCCAGGGACAGAACACCGGGGAGCTGTTTTTT
CASSQGQNTGELFF
>TRBD2|NA|TRBJ2-1|TRBV5-4
TGTGCCAGCAGCGCCCGGACTAGCGGAAACAATGAGCAGTTCTTC
CASSARTSGNNEQFF
>NA|NA|TRBJ2-1|TRBV29-1
TGCAGCGTGGGGGGGACAGGTGTTCTATACAATGAGCAGTTCTTC
CSVGGTGVLYNEQFF
>NA|NA|TRBJ1-5|TRBV6-5
TGTGCCAGCAGAGGGGGGACTACCAATCAGCCCCAGCATTTT
CASRGGTTNQPQHF
>NA|NA|TRBJ1-1|TRBV15
TGTGCCACCGGGGGCGGATGGAACACTGAAGCTTTCTTT
CATGGGWNTEAFF
>NA|few|TRBJ2-2|TRBV20-1
TGCAGTGCTAGAGATCACGGGGAGCTGTTTTTT
CSARDHGELFF
>NA|NA|TRBJ2-3|TRBV2
TGTGCCAGCAGTGAAGAAACGGAGAGGGTCGGCACAGATACGCAGTATTTT
CASSEETERVGTDTQYF
>NA|NA|TRBJ2-1|TRBV28
TGTGCCGCTCTTGGGGGCTCCAGGGGCGATGAGCAGTTCTTC
CAALGGSRGDEQFF
>NA|NA|TRBJ2-3|TRBV7-2
TGTGCCAGCAGCTTTACCCAGGCCACAGATACGCAGTATTTT
CASSFTQATDTQYF
>NA|NA|TRBJ2-5|TRBV7-7
TGTGCTAGCAGTTCCGGGACAACCCGGGGAGAGACCCAGTACTTC
CASSSGTTRGETQYF
>NA|NA|TRBJ2-5|TRBV10-1
TGCGCCAGCAGTGATCGGCTCGGGGAGACCCAGTACTTC
CASSDRLGETQYF
>NA|NA|TRBJ2-7|TRBV2
TGTGCCAGCAGTGGCGGGGAGCAGTACTTC
CASSGGEQYF
>TRBD1|NA|TRBJ1-2|TRBV6-1
TGTGCCAGCAGTGAAGGACGGACAGGGAATGGTGGCTACACCTTC
CASSEGRTGNGGYTF
>TRBD1|NA|TRBJ1-4|TRBV6-5
TGTGCCAGCAGTTACCGGCAGGGGGCGGCTAATGAAAAACTGTTTTTT
CASSYRQGAANEKLFF
>NA|NA|TRBJ2-7|TRBV29-1
TGCAGCGTTGGCCGGGAGAGGGCCTCCTACGAGCAGTACTTC
CSVGRERASYEQYF
>TRBD2|NA|TRBJ2-3|TRBV19
TGTGCCAGGGATCCGGGACTAGCGGGGTATACGCAGTATTTT
CARDPGLAGYTQYF
>NA|NA|TRBJ2-5|TRBV7-8
TGTGCCAGCAGCCCCGCCACCTGGGACTTAGAGACCCAGTACTTC
CASSPATWDLETQYF
>NA|NA|TRBJ1-4|TRBV30
TGTGCCTGGAGTGGGACAGCAACTAATGAAAAACTGTTTTTT
CAWSGTATNEKLFF
>NA|once|TRBJ1-1|TRBV19
TGTGCCAGCCACCCTGCCGGGGTAGCGGGGGGGACTGAAGCTTTCTTT
CASHPAGVAGGTEAFF
>NA|NA|TRBJ1-4|TRBV6-6
TGTGCCAGCAGTTACTCCCGGACAGTTAATGAAAAACTGTTTTTT
CASSYSRTVNEKLFF
>TRBD2|once|TRBJ2-3|TRBV7-3
TGTGCCAGCAGCTCGGGACTAGCGGGGAACACAGATACGCAGTATTTT
CASSSGLAGNTDTQYF
>NA|NA|TRBJ2-5|TRBV7-8
TGTGCCAGCAGCTTACGGACTGTTGGAGAGACCCAGTACTTC
CASSLRTVGETQYF
>NA|NA|TRBJ2-2|TRBV28
TGTGCCAGCAGTTTAGGGGGGAGGAACACCGGGGAGCTGTTTTTT
CASSLGGRNTGELFF